This T cell receptor (beta chain) comes out of a study of control samples from healthy donors and cancer patients. Data came from immunoSEQ multiplex PCR; TCRdb stores just in-frame clones and leaves some out. Of some 150,000 clones listed, 91% were seen once; the top ten hold less than 8.5%. This clone was picked up a small number of times. V lost 3 bases to trimming and J lost 8 bases, with 16 bases between them. The germline gives CDR1 MNHEY, CDR2 SVGAGI. The CDR3 runs 14 residues. This receptor was identified in a man younger than 30 in good health. Sample: blood. The chain carries TRBV6-5 and TRBJ1-2; D might be TRBD1 (5 bases). The CDR3, as DNA: TGTGCCAGCAGTTATGGGCAGGGTGGTAACGGCTACACCTTC. Translating it yields CASSYGQGGNGYTF.